This TCR beta chain was retrieved from a study of human T cells and chemical hapten exposure. Germline V CDR1 and CDR2: KGHSH, LQKENI. The V and J ends lost 2 bases and 6 bases respectively, with 8 bases between them. The CDR3 is 13 amino acids. Time point of the sample: pre-sensitization, week 0. Noted treatment: therapeutic diphenylcyclopropenone sensitization with weekly scalp DPC. About this clonotype: Its antigen remains unknown.

Study-wide results and caveats: There were significantly more large CDR3 similarity clusters among expanded TCRs than among controls.

The library attached unique molecular identifiers to individual cDNA molecules. Authors' analysis steps: Counting gave a median of around 90,000 TCRs per sample, with values ranging from about 23,224 to 700,000. TCRdb reanalysed the RACE reads using MiXCR and keeps one entry per CDR3 protein. The V and J calls, along with clone size, are taken from TCRdb and not from the paper's own processing. The table lists a few hundred thousand distinct CDR3 sequences, 4.5% to 7% of them singletons. The sequence was collected from a woman between 18 and 29 years old with alopecia areata. Some clones in this sample may be carry-over from other donors' samples. The sequencing here drew on whole blood, taken in connection with sensitization to the hapten diphenylcyclopropenone (DPC). The chain has TRBV18 and TRBJ2-1; perhaps TRBD1 as D (5 bases). The DNA of the CDR3 is TGTGCCAGCTCACCAACCAGGGCCAATGAGCAGTTCTTC. As protein: CASSPTRANEQFF.